Shown below are 24 T cell receptor beta chains from a single sample sequenced in a study of response to subunit inactivated influenza vaccine. TCRdb fed the RT-PCR reads into MiXCR, producing one record per CDR3 protein. The sample holds hundreds of thousands of distinct CDR3 sequences, 12% seen once. Specimen: PBMCs from blood, collected on the day of vaccination. These receptors were obtained from a man aged 45-65 years who received an inactivated influenza vaccine.

The chain joins TRBV7-2 to TRBJ2-7, with D uncertain. Trimming took 4 bases from V and 0 from J, leaving 7 bases between them. From germline, CDR1 is SGHTA and CDR2 FQGNSA. The CDR3 extends over 13 amino acids. DNA for the CDR3: TGTGCCAGCAGCTACTTTGGCTCCTACGAGCAGTACTTC. Translation gives CASSYFGSYEQYF.

This clonotype has just a few counts. V is TRBV5-1 and J is TRBJ2-1, with 10 bases lining up with TRBD2. Losses at the gene ends were 0 bases for V and 3 bases for J; bases not matched to a gene: 6. The CDR3 extends over 17 amino acids. Germline V lookup: CDR1 SGHRS, CDR2 YFSETQ. The CDR3 sequence: CASSLVASGSSYNEQFF. The CDR3 DNA sequence: TGCGCCAGCAGCTTGGTGGCTAGCGGGAGTAGCTACAATGAGCAGTTCTTC.

This clonotype was observed many times. The chain joins TRBV14 to TRBJ1-2; no clear D gene. Germline loops: CDR1 SGHDN, CDR2 FVKESK. Between the trimmed V and J ends, which lost 5 bases and 8 bases, there was a span of 15 bases. This CDR3 is 13 amino acids long. The CDR3 protein is CASSFSRLEGYTF. The CDR3 DNA reads as TGTGCCAGCAGCTTTTCTAGGTTGGAGGGCTACACCTTC.

V gene TRBV20-1 combines with J gene TRBJ2-7; perhaps TRBD2 as D (7 bases). The CDR3 contains 14 residues. Trimming removed 3 bases from V and 4 bases from J, with 16 bases in between. The germline CDR1 and CDR2 sequences are DFQATT and SNEGSKA (reference sequence). This chain's CDR3 is CSARGGQAKYEQYF. CDR3 DNA sequence: TGCAGTGCTAGGGGGGGGCAGGCGAAATACGAGCAGTACTTC.

The table lists this clonotype with a few counts. This chain connects TRBV27 to TRBJ1-3; a possible D gene is TRBD1 (5 bases). The CDR3 sequence is 15 residues long. V shed 0 bases and J shed 0 bases, with 6 bases lying between them. Germline CDR1 and CDR2: MNHEY and SMNVEV (reference sequence). This CDR3 reads CASSLSGGSGNTIYF. CDR3 nucleotides: TGTGCCAGCAGTTTATCGGGGGGCTCTGGAAACACCATATATTTT.

This clonotype was seen only a few times. The chain employs TRBV11-2 and TRBJ2-1; TRBD1 matches at 7 bases. The CDR3 runs to 14 residues. CDR1 and CDR2 from the germline V gene are SGHAT and FQNNGV. Trimming cost V 4 bases and J 7 bases; bases outside gene matches: 7. For the CDR3, the DNA is TGTGCCAGCAGCTCTAGACAGGGTGGGAATGAGCAGTTCTTC. Translation gives CASSSRQGGNEQFF. The variable domain in full, with the rest retrieved from reference TRBV11-2 and TRBJ2-1, is EAGVAQSPRYKIIEKRQSVAFWCNPISGHATLYWYQQILGQGPKLLIQFQNNGVVDDSQLPKDRFSAERLKGVDSTLKIQPAKLEDSAVYLCASSSRQGGNEQFFGPGTRLTVL.

This clonotype has just a few counts. This sequence joins TRBV20-1 and TRBJ2-3, with 8 positions matching TRBD2. The CDR3 spans 14 residues. Germline V gives CDR1 DFQATT, CDR2 SNEGSKA (reference sequence). Trimming removed 1 base from V and 4 bases from J; junction bases left unmatched: 4. The CDR3 here is CSARVSGVPDTQYF. In DNA form, the CDR3 reads TGCAGTGCTAGAGTTAGCGGGGTGCCAGATACGCAGTATTTT.

This clonotype has just a few counts. This CDR3 reads CASSLYSGTSGAYNEQFF. The CDR3 DNA reads as TGTGCCAGCAGCTTATATTCCGGGACTAGCGGGGCCTACAATGAGCAGTTCTTC. The chain links TRBV7-3 to TRBJ2-1; 13 bases agree with TRBD2. CDR3 length equals 18 residues. Germline CDR1 SGHTA, CDR2 FQGTGA. The ends lost 2 bases at V and 2 bases at J; junction bases unmatched: 6.

V is TRBV6-2 or TRBV6-3 and J is TRBJ2-2, with D possibly called TRBD1 or TRBD2 (6 bases each). The germline V gene has CDR1 MNHEY and CDR2 SVGEGT. Trimming took off 7 bases at V and 4 bases at J, with 16 bases between the two ends. This CDR3 has 15 residues. This CDR3 is CASTPPRGVTGELFF. CDR3 coding DNA: TGTGCCAGCACCCCCCCGAGGGGGGTCACCGGGGAGCTGTTTTTT.

This clonotype was counted ten times or more. The chain couples TRBV7-9 to TRBJ2-7; 12 positions agree with TRBD2. The length of the CDR3 is 15 residues. V shed 5 bases, J shed 4 bases, and the junction held 6 bases outside the gene matches. CDR1 is SEHNR and CDR2 is FQNEAQ in the germline V gene (reference sequence). This CDR3 reads CASSPLAGGLYEQYF. In DNA, the CDR3 is TGTGCCAGCAGCCCACTAGCGGGGGGTCTATACGAGCAGTACTTC.

V and J are TRBV7-9 and TRBJ1-4, with D perhaps TRBD1 (6 bases). The CDR3 has 15 residues. CDR1 and CDR2 (germline): SEHNR, FQNEAQ (reference sequence). Trimming shortened V by 2 bases and J by 3 bases, and 10 bases separated the two germline ends. The CDR3 loop reads CASSLSGAANEKLFF. The CDR3 DNA sequence: TGTGCCAGCAGCTTATCAGGGGCTGCTAATGAAAAACTGTTTTTT.

This chain connects TRBV19 to TRBJ1-5; maybe TRBD1 (6 bases). This CDR3 has 16 residues. Trimming removed 0 bases from V and 6 bases from J, with 15 bases in between. The germline CDR1 and CDR2 sequences are LNHDA and SQIVND (reference sequence). CDR3 amino acids: CASSIDLRGLVQPQHF. The CDR3 DNA follows: TGTGCCAGTAGTATAGATCTGCGGGGGCTGGTTCAGCCCCAGCATTTT.

This clonotype was found a few times. V usage is TRBV7-9 and J usage is TRBJ2-2, with D perhaps TRBD1 (6 bases). Looked up from germline, CDR1 is SEHNR and CDR2 is FQNEAQ (reference sequence). The ends were cut back, 5 bases at V and 0 bases at J, with 16 bases in the middle. The CDR3 extends over 17 amino acids. CDR3 coding DNA: TGTGCCAGCAGCCGCCGTAGACAGGCGGCGAACACCGGGGAGCTGTTTTTT. The encoded protein is CASSRRRQAANTGELFF.

This clonotype was counted at least ten times. The rearrangement joins TRBV25-1 to TRBJ2-5; D unclear. Trimming cost V 2 bases and J 5 bases, with 12 bases left between them. The V gene's germline CDR1 is MGHDK and CDR2 SYGVNS. This CDR3 is 14 amino acids long. The CDR3 bases are TGTGCCAGCAGTGAAATCAGTAGCTCGGAGACCCAGTACTTC. Translated: CASSEISSSETQYF.

This clonotype was counted many times. The V and J genes are TRBV3-1 and TRBJ2-2, with D uncertain. CDR1 LGHDT and CDR2 YNNKEL come from the germline V gene (reference sequence). The CDR3 totals 13 residues. Trimming cost V 1 base and J 6 bases, with 6 bases left between them. CDR3 nucleotide sequence: TGTGCCAGCAGCCAAGTATTAGCCGGGGAGCTGTTTTTT. The encoded protein is CASSQVLAGELFF.

On this clonotype itself: One end of the junction is discordant with germline, which a read error may explain. V is TRBV3-1 and J is TRBJ2-1, with no clear D. Germline V CDR1 and CDR2: LGHDT, YNNKEL (reference sequence). The CDR3 contains 13 residues. The CDR3 protein is CASTQVRNNEQFF. CDR3 bases: TGTGCCAGCACCCAAGTCCGTAACAATGAGCAGTTCTTC.

The gene calls are TRBV2 and TRBJ2-1; perhaps TRBD2 as D (5 bases). CDR3 length: 14 residues. The germline gives CDR1 SNHLY, CDR2 FYNNEI. V was trimmed by 4 bases and J by 0 bases, leaving 7 bases between them. CDR3 region: CASSGAVSYNEQFF. The DNA for the CDR3 is TGTGCCAGCAGTGGAGCGGTCTCCTACAATGAGCAGTTCTTC.

This clonotype was counted at least ten times. The chain employs TRBV27 and TRBJ2-1, with D perhaps TRBD1 (6 bases). Germline lookup yields CDR1 MNHEY and CDR2 SMNVEV (reference sequence). V was clipped by 3 bases and J by 6 bases, with 9 bases between them. The CDR3 sequence is 13 residues long. CDR3 in DNA: TGTGCCAGCAGTTTTCTAGGGGGCAATGAGCAGTTCTTC. Protein product: CASSFLGGNEQFF.

This clonotype was counted a single time. The gene calls are TRBV10-3 and TRBJ2-5, with 11 bases that match TRBD1. Unmatched junction bases numbered 8, after V lost 6 bases and J lost 5 bases. The CDR3 runs to 15 residues. Per the germline V gene, CDR1 is ENHRY and CDR2 is SYGVKD. Here the CDR3 reads CAIRPGTGGEETQYF. CDR3 in DNA: TGTGCCATCAGACCCGGGACAGGGGGTGAGGAGACCCAGTACTTC.

This clonotype was detected a few times. V usage is TRBV4-1 and J usage is TRBJ2-3; 10 nucleotides line up with TRBD2. The germline gives CDR1 MGHRA, CDR2 YSYEKL. V shed 1 base and J 8 bases; nucleotides not matched to a gene: 6. CDR3 length equals 15 residues. The CDR3 bases are TGCGCCAGCAGCCAAGGATCTAGCGGGAGTGGTACGCAGTATTTT. Its translation is CASSQGSSGSGTQYF.

This clonotype occurred many times. The V and J genes are TRBV5-1 and TRBJ2-3; D tentatively reads TRBD1 or TRBD2 (7 bases each). The CDR3 has 15 amino acids. Germline CDR1 and CDR2: SGHRS and YFSETQ. The V gene lost 3 bases and the J gene lost 4 bases, with 15 bases spanning the gap. CDR3 protein: CASSWNQGGADTQYF. DNA of the CDR3: TGCGCCAGCAGCTGGAACCAGGGGGGGGCAGATACGCAGTATTTT.

This clonotype was seen at least ten times. The chain recombines TRBV12-3 or TRBV12-4 with TRBJ2-3; TRBD1 agrees at 10 bases. The V gene end was trimmed by 7 bases and the J gene end by 4 bases; junction bases not matched to a gene: 8. This CDR3 region has 15 residues. CDR3 sequence reads: CASTPTGGLADTQYF. In DNA, the CDR3 is TGTGCCAGCACTCCGACAGGGGGCCTTGCAGATACGCAGTATTTT.

This clonotype was seen repeatedly, ten times or more. The V gene is TRBV12-3 or TRBV12-4, the J gene TRBJ1-5; perhaps TRBD1 as D (5 bases). This CDR3 is built from 15 residues. V was clipped by 0 bases and J by 6 bases, with 12 bases between them. DNA of the CDR3: TGTGCCAGCAGTTTAGCGTGGGGGGGAGGTCAGCCCCAGCATTTT. Its translation is CASSLAWGGGQPQHF.

The chain joins TRBV12-3 or TRBV12-4 to TRBJ2-4, with unresolved D. This CDR3 is built from 16 residues. The V end was cut by 3 bases, the J end by 6 bases, with 18 bases between. The CDR3 spells CASSLDPTWSINIQYF. Here the CDR3 DNA reads TGTGCCAGCAGTTTGGACCCCACCTGGTCCATAAACATTCAGTACTTC.